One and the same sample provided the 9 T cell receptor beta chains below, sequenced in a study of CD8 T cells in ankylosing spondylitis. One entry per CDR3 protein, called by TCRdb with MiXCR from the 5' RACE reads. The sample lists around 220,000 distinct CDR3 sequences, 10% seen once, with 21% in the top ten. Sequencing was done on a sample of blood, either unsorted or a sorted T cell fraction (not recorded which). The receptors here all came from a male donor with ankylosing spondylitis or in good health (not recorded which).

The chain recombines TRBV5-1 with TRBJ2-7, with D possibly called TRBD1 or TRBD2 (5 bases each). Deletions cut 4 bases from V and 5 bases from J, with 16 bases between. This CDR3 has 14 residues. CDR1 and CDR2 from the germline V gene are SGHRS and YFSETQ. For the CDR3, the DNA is TGCGCCAGCAGCCCTGGGACGAAGCCCCACGAGCAGTACTTC. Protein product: CASSPGTKPHEQYF.

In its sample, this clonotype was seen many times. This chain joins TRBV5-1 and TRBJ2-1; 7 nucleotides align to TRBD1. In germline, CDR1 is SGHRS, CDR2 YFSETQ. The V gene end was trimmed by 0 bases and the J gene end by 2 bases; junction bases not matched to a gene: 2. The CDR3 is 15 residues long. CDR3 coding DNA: TGCGCCAGCAGCTTGGGGGACAGTACCTACAATGAGCAGTTCTTC. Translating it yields CASSLGDSTYNEQFF.

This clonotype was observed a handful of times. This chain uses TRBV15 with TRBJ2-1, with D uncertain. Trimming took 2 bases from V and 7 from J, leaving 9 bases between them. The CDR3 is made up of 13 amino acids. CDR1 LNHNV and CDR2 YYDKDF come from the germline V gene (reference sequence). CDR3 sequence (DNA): TGTGCCACCAGCAGACAGTTGGAAAATGAGCAGTTCTTC. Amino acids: CATSRQLENEQFF.

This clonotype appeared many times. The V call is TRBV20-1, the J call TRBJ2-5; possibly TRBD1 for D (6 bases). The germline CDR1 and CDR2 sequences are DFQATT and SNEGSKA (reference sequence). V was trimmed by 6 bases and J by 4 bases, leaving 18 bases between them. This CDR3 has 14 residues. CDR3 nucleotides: TGCAGTGCCGTAATATTCCAGGGGAGAGAGACCCAGTACTTC. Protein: CSAVIFQGRETQYF.

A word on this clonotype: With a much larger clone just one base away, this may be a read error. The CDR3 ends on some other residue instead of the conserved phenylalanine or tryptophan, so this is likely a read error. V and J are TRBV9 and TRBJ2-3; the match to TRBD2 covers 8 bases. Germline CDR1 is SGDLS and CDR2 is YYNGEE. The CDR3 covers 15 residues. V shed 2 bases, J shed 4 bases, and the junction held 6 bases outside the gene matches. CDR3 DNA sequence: TGTGCCAGCAGCGTGACGGGGGGGCCAGCAGATACGCAGTATTTA. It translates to CASSVTGGPADTQYL.

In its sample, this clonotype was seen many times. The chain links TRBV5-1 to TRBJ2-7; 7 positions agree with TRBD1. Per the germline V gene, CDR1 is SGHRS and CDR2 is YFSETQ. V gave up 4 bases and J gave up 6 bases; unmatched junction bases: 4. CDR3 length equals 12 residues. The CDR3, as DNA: TGCGCCAGCAGCGCACAGGGGTTCGAGCAGTACTTC. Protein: CASSAQGFEQYF.

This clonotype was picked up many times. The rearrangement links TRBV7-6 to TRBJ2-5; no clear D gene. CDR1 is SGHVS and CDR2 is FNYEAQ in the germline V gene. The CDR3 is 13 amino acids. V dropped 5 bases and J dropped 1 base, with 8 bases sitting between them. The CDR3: CASSLHVQETQYF. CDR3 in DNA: TGTGCCAGCAGCCTACACGTCCAAGAGACCCAGTACTTC.

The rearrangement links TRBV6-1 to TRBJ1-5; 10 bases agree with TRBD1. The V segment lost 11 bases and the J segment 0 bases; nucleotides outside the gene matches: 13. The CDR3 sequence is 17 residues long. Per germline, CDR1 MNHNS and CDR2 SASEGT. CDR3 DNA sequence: TGTGCCTGCGACCAGGGACAGGGGCTCTATAGCAATCAGCCCCAGCATTTT. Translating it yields CACDQGQGLYSNQPQHF.

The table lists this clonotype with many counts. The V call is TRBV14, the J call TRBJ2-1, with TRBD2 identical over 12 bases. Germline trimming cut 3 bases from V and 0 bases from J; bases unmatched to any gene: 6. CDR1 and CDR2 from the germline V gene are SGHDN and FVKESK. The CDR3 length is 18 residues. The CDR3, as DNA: TGTGCCAGCAGCCAGGGACTAGCGGGTTCAAGCTCCTACAATGAGCAGTTCTTC. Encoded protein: CASSQGLAGSSSYNEQFF. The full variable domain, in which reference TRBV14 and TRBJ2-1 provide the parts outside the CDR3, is EAGVTQFPSHSVIEKGQTVTLRCDPISGHDNLYWYRRVMGKEIKFLLHFVKESKQDESGMPNNRFLAERTGGTYSTLKVQPAELEDSGVYFCASSQGLAGSSSYNEQFFGPGTRLTVL.